This entry lists 8 T cell receptor beta chains sequenced from one sample in a study of PD-L1 blockade in urothelial cancer. The method was immunoSEQ multiplex PCR; TCRdb's version includes in-frame clones alone and lacks a portion of them. The table includes approximately 100,000 clones, 89% detected once. The time point denotes: pretreatment peripheral blood. Sequencing was performed on PBMCs, taken around atezolizumab (anti-PD-L1) treatment. These receptors all stem from an elderly woman with urothelial cancer.

V is TRBV27 and J is TRBJ2-7, with 7 bases fitting TRBD2. This CDR3 region has 14 residues. V lost 5 bases to trimming and J lost 4 bases; unmatched junction nucleotides: 8. Germline CDR1 reads MNHEY; CDR2 reads SMNVEV (reference sequence). As DNA, the CDR3 is TGTGCCAGCAGTACCCGGGAGGACCTATACGAGCAGTACTTC. Protein: CASSTREDLYEQYF.

This chain links TRBV30 with TRBJ2-3, with 7 bases aligning to TRBD2. There are 15 residues in the CDR3. Germline V gene sequence: CDR1 GTSNPN, CDR2 SVGIG (reference sequence). Trimming removed 3 bases from V and 2 bases from J; junction bases left unmatched: 8. The DNA for the CDR3 is TGTGCCTGGAGCCTGGGGCGGGAGACCACAGATACGCAGTATTTT. Protein: CAWSLGRETTDTQYF.

V gene TRBV10-3 combines with J gene TRBJ1-2, with 11 nucleotides matching TRBD1. Germline V gene data show CDR1 as ENHRY and CDR2 as SYGVKD. The CDR3 contains 15 residues. The junction had 6 bases not matched to a gene; V was cut back by 2 bases and J by 7 bases. CDR3 amino acids: CAISEPGQGAGGYTF. CDR3 DNA sequence: TGTGCCATCAGTGAGCCCGGACAGGGGGCGGGTGGCTACACCTTC.

The chain links TRBV5-1 to TRBJ1-2, with 10 bases fitting TRBD1. The CDR3 consists of 17 residues. Germline V lookup: CDR1 SGHRS, CDR2 YFSETQ. Trimming cost V 3 bases and J 2 bases; bases outside gene matches: 10. The CDR3 protein is CASSSVGGTGENYGYTF. The CDR3 DNA reads TGCGCCAGCAGCTCGGTGGGGGGGACAGGGGAAAACTATGGCTACACCTTC.

This chain uses TRBV28 with TRBJ1-2; 10 positions match TRBD1. Germline CDR1 MDHEN, CDR2 SYDVKM. V lost 10 bases to trimming and J lost 5 bases; unmatched junction nucleotides: 4. This CDR3 comprises 12 residues. CDR3 sequence (DNA): TGTGCCACCTGGACAGGGGGATATGGCTACACCTTC. Protein sequence: CATWTGGYGYTF.

This clone occurred a few times. The chain couples TRBV5-1 to TRBJ2-6; weak D call: TRBD1 (5 bases). The ends were cut back, 4 bases at V and 1 base at J, with 12 bases in the middle. The CDR3 extends over 16 amino acids. Germline CDR1 SGHRS, CDR2 YFSETQ. This CDR3 is CASSSSPGSGANVLTF. The CDR3 region has the DNA TGCGCCAGCAGCAGTTCTCCAGGGTCTGGGGCCAACGTCCTGACTTTC.

The V call is TRBV27, the J call TRBJ1-5; perhaps TRBD1 as D (6 bases). The CDR3 is made up of 15 amino acids. Germline CDR1 is MNHEY and CDR2 is SMNVEV (reference sequence). Trimming cost V 6 bases and J 4 bases, with 16 bases left between them. The chain's CDR3 is CASSRLRGQNQPQHF. DNA of the CDR3: TGTGCCAGCAGCCGTCTAAGGGGACAAAATCAGCCCCAGCATTTT.

The rearrangement joins TRBV11-3 to TRBJ2-2, with 10 bases identical to TRBD2. Germline V CDR1 and CDR2: SGHNT, YENEEA. V dropped 5 bases and J dropped 0; count of bases not matched to a gene: 3. There are 16 residues in the CDR3. The CDR3 sequence: CASSHLAGANTGELFF. CDR3 nucleotides: TGTGCCAGCAGCCACCTAGCGGGAGCGAACACCGGGGAGCTGTTTTTT.